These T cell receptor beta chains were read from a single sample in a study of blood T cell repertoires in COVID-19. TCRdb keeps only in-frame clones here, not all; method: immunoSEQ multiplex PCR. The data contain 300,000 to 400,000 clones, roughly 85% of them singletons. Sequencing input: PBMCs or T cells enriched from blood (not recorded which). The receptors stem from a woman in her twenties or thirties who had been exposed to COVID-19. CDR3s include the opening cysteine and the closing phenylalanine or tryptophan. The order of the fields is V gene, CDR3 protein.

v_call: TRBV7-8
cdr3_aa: CASSLVTGGYEQYF

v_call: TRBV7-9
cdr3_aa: CASSLVGGSNYGYTF

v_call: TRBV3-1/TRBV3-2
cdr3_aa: CASSQDAPGYNEQFF

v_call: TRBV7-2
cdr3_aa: CASSLSGSGVYEQYF

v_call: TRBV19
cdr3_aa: CASSIGQRPYGYTF

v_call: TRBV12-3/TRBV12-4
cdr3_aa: CASSQTGGQPQHF

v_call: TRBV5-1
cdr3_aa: CASSLLAHEQYF

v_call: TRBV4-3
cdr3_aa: CASSQDRGYTEAFF

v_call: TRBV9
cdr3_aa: CASSVASVGSTEAFF

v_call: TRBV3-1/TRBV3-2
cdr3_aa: CASSQSNYGYTF

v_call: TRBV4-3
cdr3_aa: CASSQDGTGAGNTIYF

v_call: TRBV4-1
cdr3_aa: CASSQNEHPGLSYNEQFF

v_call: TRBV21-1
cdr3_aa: CASRKDREDSPLHF

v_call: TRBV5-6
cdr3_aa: CASSPQGSAYEQYF

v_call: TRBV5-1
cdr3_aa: CASSLGRSGVSYEQYF

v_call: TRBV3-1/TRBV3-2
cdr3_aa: CASSQEEGAERGTTDTQYF

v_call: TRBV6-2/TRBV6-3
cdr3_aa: CASSFRTGSTYEQYF

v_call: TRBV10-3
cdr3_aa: CAISEFTHRGSLEQYF

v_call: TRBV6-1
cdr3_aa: CASSGIYGDRPKNTEAFF

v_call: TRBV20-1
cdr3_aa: CSASGRTAPQHF

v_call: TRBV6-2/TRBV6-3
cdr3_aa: CASSLPLEGVGRETQYF

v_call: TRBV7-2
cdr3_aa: CASSFRTGNGYTF

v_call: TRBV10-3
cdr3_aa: CATRIRTSGETQYF

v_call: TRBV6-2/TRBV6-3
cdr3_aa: CASSNPGAGNQPQHF

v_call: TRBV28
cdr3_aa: CASSLIQTGQGGYTF

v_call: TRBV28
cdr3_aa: CASRNRGPVDEKLFF

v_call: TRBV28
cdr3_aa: CASSSPTGEANQPQHF

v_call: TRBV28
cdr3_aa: CATTPGAYEQYF

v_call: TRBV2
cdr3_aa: CASSASTGGDSPLHF

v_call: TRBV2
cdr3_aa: CASSASGMGADTQYF

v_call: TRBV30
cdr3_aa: CAWSGSGGLRQQFF

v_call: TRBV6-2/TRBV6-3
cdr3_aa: CASSSTSGVEETQYF

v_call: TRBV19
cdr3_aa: CASSWGVAAQPQHF

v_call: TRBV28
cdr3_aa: CAAGGYETQYF

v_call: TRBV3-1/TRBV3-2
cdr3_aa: CASSRTATNEKLFF

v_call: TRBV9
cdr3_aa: CASSLHQAGGYTF

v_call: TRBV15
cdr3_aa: CATSRGRQAVSGNTIYF

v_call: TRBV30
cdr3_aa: CAWSVPRGELFF

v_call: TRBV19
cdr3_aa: CARVRTGDSSYEQYF

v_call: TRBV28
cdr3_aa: CASSFRGNYGYTF

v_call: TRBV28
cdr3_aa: CASWSAYYGYTF

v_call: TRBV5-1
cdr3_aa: CASSLGQGSSPLHF

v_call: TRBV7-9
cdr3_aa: CASWGAGTANYGQYF

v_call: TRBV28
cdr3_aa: CASSLAGNGYTF

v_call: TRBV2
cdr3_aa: CASRDTYEQYF

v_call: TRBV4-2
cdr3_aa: CASSQGTSNTDTQYF